Here is one TCR beta chain with its context. The antigen is unknown. A single base separates this from a much larger clone, so it may be a read error. CDR1 and CDR2 (germline): GTSNPN, SVGIG (reference sequence). The CDR3 totals 13 residues. Other autoimmune disease, uncontrolled infection, pregnancy and lactation led to exclusion. The record originates from a study of Graves' ophthalmopathy and Graves' hyperthyroidism. Study findings and constraints: In separating ophthalmopathy from stable hyperthyroidism, a 13-signature model achieved roughly 90% sensitivity and around 80% specificity.

Amplifying from RNA transcripts, the study obtained TCR beta CDR3 regions. Second-round multiplex PCR followed a first-round RT-PCR using HTBI primers. From the multiplex PCR reads, TCRdb called clonotypes with MiXCR, one entry per CDR3 protein. The sample includes about 400,000 distinct CDR3 sequences, approximately 21% of them seen just once. Sequencing input: peripheral blood. The rearrangement joins TRBV30 to TRBJ1-2, with D hard to call. This receptor was obtained from a woman in her late teens or twenties with stable Graves' hyperthyroidism. CDR3 in DNA: TGTGCCTGGAAGCAGGTTATAGACTATGGCTACGCCTTC. Translation gives CAWKQVIDYGYAF.